Following are 24 T cell receptor beta chains from one sample sequenced in a study of beta chain features in type 1 diabetes. Study-wide results and limits: Within each of all four CD4+ subsets, Type 1 diabetes patients had TCRB CDR3s that were moderately but significantly shorter.

Expressed TCRB transcripts were sequenced because the isolated RNA had all been reverse transcribed beforehand. Some clones are missing from TCRdb's copy, which holds only in-frame ones; the method was immunoSEQ multiplex PCR. The sample includes 150,000 to 200,000 clones, roughly 63% seen only once; the top ten take about 0.081%. Their specific antigens are unknown. The specimen sequenced was naive CD4+ T cells from blood. All receptors come from a man aged 25-45 years with type 1 diabetes.

The genes are TRBV29-1 and TRBJ2-6, with D possibly matching TRBD1 (5 bases). There are 17 residues in the CDR3. Germline values: CDR1 SQVTM, CDR2 ANQGSEA. Trimming removed 3 bases from V and 4 bases from J, with 19 bases in between. This chain's CDR3 is CSVENRSGMSGANVLTF. In DNA form, the CDR3 reads TGCAGCGTTGAGAACCGGTCAGGGATGTCAGGGGCCAACGTCCTGACTTTC.

This chain uses TRBV30 with TRBJ2-7, with D possibly matching TRBD1 (5 bases). V was cut by 0 bases and J by 3 bases, with 21 bases left in between. This CDR3 spans 17 amino acids. CDR1 is GTSNPN and CDR2 is SVGIG in the germline V gene (reference sequence). Written as DNA, the CDR3 is TGTGCCTGGAGTGTACTCCCCTCCAGGGTAGGGATCTACGAGCAGTACTTC. This translates into CAWSVLPSRVGIYEQYF.

This clone was recorded a few times. This chain connects TRBV5-6 to TRBJ1-6; TRBD1 is a possible D gene (5 bases). The CDR3 spans 12 residues. The germline gives CDR1 SGHDT, CDR2 YYEEEE. The V gene lost 4 bases and the J gene lost 9 bases, with 8 bases spanning the gap. CDR3 protein: CASSAGLSPLHF. The CDR3 DNA sequence: TGTGCCAGCAGCGCGGGACTTTCACCCCTCCACTTT.

The chain employs TRBV7-9 and TRBJ2-1; 9 nucleotides line up with TRBD2. CDR1 is SEHNR, CDR2 FQNEAQ, per germline (reference sequence). J lost 15 bases, V lost 8 bases, and 14 bases had no gene match. This CDR3 region has 13 residues. The CDR3 DNA reads as TGTGCCAGCGCACGTGACGGGGGACTAGCACCGTTCTTC. Protein: CASARDGGLAPFF.

The genes are TRBV28 and TRBJ1-4; D gene ambiguous. The CDR3 has 14 residues. Trimming stripped 1 base from V and 0 bases from J, with 3 bases between. Germline CDR1 and CDR2: MDHEN and SYDVKM. Here the CDR3 reads CASSLSSTNEKLFF. The CDR3 DNA is TGTGCCAGCAGTTTATCGTCAACTAATGAAAAACTGTTTTTT.

The V call is TRBV25-1, the J call TRBJ2-3, with 8 bases lining up with TRBD2. V was pared by 1 base and J by 0 bases, with 6 bases of the junction left unmatched. Germline assignment: CDR1 MGHDK and CDR2 SYGVNS. The CDR3 has 17 amino acids. The CDR3 is CASSESLAGRSTDTQYF. CDR3 coding DNA: TGTGCCAGCAGTGAATCTCTAGCGGGCCGTAGCACAGATACGCAGTATTTT. The entire variable domain, with the rest obtained from reference TRBV25-1 and TRBJ2-3, is as follows: EADIYQTPRYLVIGTGKKITLECSQTMGHDKMYWYQQDPGMELHLIHYSYGVNSTEKGDLSSESTVSRIRTEHFPLTLESARPSHTSQYLCASSESLAGRSTDTQYFGPGTRLTVL.

This clone was picked up a small number of times. Other DNA variants within this sample encode the same CDR3. The chain links TRBV5-1 to TRBJ2-1; 10 nucleotides align to TRBD1. The CDR3 sequence is 14 residues long. In germline, CDR1 is SGHRS, CDR2 YFSETQ. The ends lost 5 bases at V and 4 bases at J; junction bases unmatched: 3. CDR3 DNA: TGCGCCAGCAGGACGGGACAGGGGTACAATGAGCAGTTCTTC. It specifies CASRTGQGYNEQFF.

The CDR3 nucleotides read TGTGCCTGGAGTGTACTCGGGCAGACCTACGAGCAGTACTTC. Amino acid sequence: CAWSVLGQTYEQYF. The chain combines TRBV30 with TRBJ2-7, with D unclear. This CDR3 has 14 amino acids. Trimming cost V 0 bases and J 2 bases, with 11 bases left between them. Germline assignment: CDR1 GTSNPN and CDR2 SVGIG (reference sequence).

The chain employs TRBV19 and TRBJ1-2, with no clear D. Trimming removed 4 bases at V and 0 bases at J, with 6 bases between. Germline V gives CDR1 LNHDA, CDR2 SQIVND (reference sequence). CDR3 length: 13 residues. The CDR3 sequence: CASSTTANYGYTF. For the CDR3, the DNA is TGTGCCAGTAGTACCACCGCTAACTATGGCTACACCTTC.

The chain is built from TRBV7-2 and TRBJ2-5, with D possibly being TRBD1 or TRBD2 (5 bases each). The CDR3 consists of 15 residues. Germline CDR1 is SGHTA and CDR2 is FQGNSA. V dropped 0 bases and J dropped 1 base, with 9 bases sitting between them. The CDR3 sequence: CASSLARGRQETQYF. CDR3 coding DNA: TGTGCCAGCAGCTTAGCCCGGGGACGCCAAGAGACCCAGTACTTC.

The chain combines TRBV7-9 with TRBJ2-1; no clear D. The CDR3 spans 14 residues. Deletions cut 7 bases from V and 7 bases from J, with 17 bases between. Germline loops: CDR1 SEHNR, CDR2 FQNEAQ (reference sequence). The CDR3 nucleotides are TGTGCCAGCACCCTCATGGGGTCGTTGAATGAGCAGTTCTTC. It specifies CASTLMGSLNEQFF.

V is TRBV5-1 and J is TRBJ2-5, with D possibly TRBD1 on 6 matching bases. Trimming pared 0 bases from V and 4 bases from J, leaving 13 bases between. There are 15 residues in the CDR3. CDR1 and CDR2 from the germline V gene are SGHRS and YFSETQ. The CDR3 bases are TGCGCCAGCAGCTTGGATTTGGGGGCCGGAGAGACCCAGTACTTC. It translates to CASSLDLGAGETQYF.

V is TRBV11-2 and J is TRBJ2-7; D call uncertain. The CDR3 totals 12 residues. The V end lost 3 bases, the J end lost 3 bases, and 6 bases lay between the germline ends. The germline CDR1 and CDR2 sequences are SGHAT and FQNNGV. The CDR3 bases are TGTGCCAGCAGCTTTACAGACTACGAGCAGTACTTC. Translated: CASSFTDYEQYF.

The rearrangement joins TRBV6-6 to TRBJ2-6, with D hard to call. The CDR3 extends over 13 amino acids. Deletions cut 6 bases from V and 2 bases from J, with 5 bases between. The germline V gene has CDR1 MNHNY and CDR2 SVGAGI (reference sequence). The CDR3 sequence is CASSEAGANVLTF. The CDR3 DNA follows: TGTGCCAGCAGCGAGGCTGGGGCCAACGTCCTGACTTTC.

The V gene is TRBV4-1, the J gene TRBJ1-2; D gene uncertain. Trimming removed 9 bases at V and 1 base at J, with 15 bases between. Germline V gene data show CDR1 as MGHRA and CDR2 as YSYEKL. The CDR3 is made up of 14 amino acids. CDR3 sequence (DNA): TGCGCCAGTTTTTCACCAAGAAGTAACTATGGCTACACCTTC. As protein: CASFSPRSNYGYTF.

The CDR3 loop is CASSPSSGGVSGANVLTF. The CDR3 nucleotides are TGCGCCAGCTCCCCCTCTAGCGGGGGAGTATCTGGGGCCAACGTCCTGACTTTC. The J gene is TRBJ2-6, the V gene TRBV5-1, with 10 bases lining up with TRBD2. Trimming cost V 7 bases and J 1 base; bases outside gene matches: 11. Germline CDR1 is SGHRS and CDR2 is YFSETQ. The CDR3 extends over 18 amino acids.

The chain joins TRBV2 to TRBJ2-1, with 8 bases matching TRBD1. V lost 8 bases and J lost 7; bases outside the gene matches: 4. The CDR3 totals 12 residues. Per the germline V gene, CDR1 is SNHLY and CDR2 is FYNNEI. The CDR3 region has the DNA TGTGCCAGCGGGGGACAGGTAAATGAGCAGTTCTTC. Protein: CASGGQVNEQFF.

CDR3 sequence reads: CASSEGTSVLETQYF. DNA of the CDR3: TGCGCCAGCAGCGAAGGGACTAGCGTGTTGGAGACCCAGTACTTC. J is TRBJ2-5 and V is TRBV5-1, with 10 bases that match TRBD2. This CDR3 is 15 amino acids long. CDR1 and CDR2 (germline): SGHRS, YFSETQ. Trimming cost V 4 bases and J 5 bases; bases outside gene matches: 8.

V is TRBV6-6 and J is TRBJ2-3; D gene ambiguous. This CDR3 spans 13 amino acids. The germline V gene has CDR1 MNHNY and CDR2 SVGAGI (reference sequence). The ends were cut back, 6 bases at V and 0 bases at J, with 7 bases in the middle. The CDR3 loop reads CASRSHSTDTQYF. The CDR3 DNA reads TGTGCCAGCAGGTCCCACAGCACAGATACGCAGTATTTT.

The V and J genes are TRBV9 and TRBJ1-6, with D possibly being TRBD1 (6 bases). Per the germline V gene, CDR1 is SGDLS and CDR2 is YYNGEE. This CDR3 region has 13 residues. Trimming shortened V by 4 bases and J by 14 bases, and 16 bases separated the two germline ends. Here the CDR3 reads CASSPAAGETLHF. The CDR3 bases are TGTGCCAGCAGCCCCGCGGCAGGGGAGACCCTCCACTTT.

This clone has a handful of counts. V gene TRBV29-1 combines with J gene TRBJ2-1; D not resolved. From germline, CDR1 is SQVTM and CDR2 ANQGSEA. Trimming cost V 6 bases and J 4 bases, with 10 bases left between them. The CDR3 sequence is 12 residues long. The CDR3 reads CSVPFTYNEQFF. CDR3 DNA sequence: TGCAGCGTCCCTTTCACTTACAATGAGCAGTTCTTC.

The chain is built from TRBV20-1 and TRBJ2-1, with D uncertain. The CDR3 spans 11 residues. V dropped 3 bases and J dropped 8 bases, with 8 bases sitting between them. Germline V lookup: CDR1 DFQATT, CDR2 SNEGSKA (reference sequence). CDR3 sequence: CSARELHEQFF. The CDR3 DNA follows: TGCAGTGCTAGGGAGCTTCATGAGCAGTTCTTC.

The gene calls are TRBV28 and TRBJ1-5; tentatively, D is TRBD1 (5 bases). The germline V gene encodes CDR1 MDHEN and CDR2 SYDVKM. V was clipped by 3 bases and J by 7 bases, with 16 bases between them. The CDR3 loop spans 15 amino acids. The CDR3: CASSFRDRQTQPQHF. Here the CDR3 DNA reads TGTGCCAGCAGTTTTCGGGACCGACAAACACAGCCCCAGCATTTT.

This sequence joins TRBV9 and TRBJ2-2, with TRBD2 as a possible D gene (5 bases). Per the germline V gene, CDR1 is SGDLS and CDR2 is YYNGEE. There are 15 residues in the CDR3. The V gene lost 0 bases and the J gene lost 3 bases, with 9 bases spanning the gap. The CDR3 coding sequence is TGTGCCAGCAGCGTAGGCACTAGTGACACCGGGGAGCTGTTTTTT. Amino acid sequence: CASSVGTSDTGELFF.